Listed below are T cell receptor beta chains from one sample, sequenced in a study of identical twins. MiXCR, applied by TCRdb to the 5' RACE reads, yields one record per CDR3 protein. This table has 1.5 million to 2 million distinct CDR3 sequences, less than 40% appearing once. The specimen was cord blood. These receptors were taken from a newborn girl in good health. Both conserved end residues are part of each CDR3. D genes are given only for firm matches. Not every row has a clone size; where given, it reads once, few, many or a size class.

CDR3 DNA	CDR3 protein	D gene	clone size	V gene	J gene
TGTGCCAGCAGTGGGGAGCGGGAGGGATACAATGAGCAGTTCTTC	CASSGEREGYNEQFF	TRBD2	-	TRBV2	TRBJ2-1
TGCGCCAGCAGCCCACGACAGGCCTCGAGCTCCTACGAGCAGTACTTC	CASSPRQASSSYEQYF	-	few	TRBV5-1	TRBJ2-7
TGCAGTGCTAGAATTCCGGGACTAAACTACGAGCAGTACTTC	CSARIPGLNYEQYF	TRBD2	-	TRBV20-1	TRBJ2-7
TGCAGTGCTACCCAGTCGGGCAATGAGCAGTTCTTC	CSATQSGNEQFF	-	few	TRBV20-1	TRBJ2-1
TGTGCCAGCAGCCTAAGGAGCCTAGCGTCTAGGCCCGGGGAGCTGTTTTTT	CASSLRSLASRPGELFF	-	-	TRBV3-1	TRBJ2-2
TGCAGTGCTAGAGATCCTAGCGGGAGATCCTACAATGAGCAGTTCTTC	CSARDPSGRSYNEQFF	TRBD2	-	TRBV20-1	TRBJ2-1
TGTGCCAGCAGCTTAGGTTCCCCCGGGACTAGGGGGGGTGGGCCCTACAATGAGCAGTTCTTC	CASSLGSPGTRGGGPYNEQFF	TRBD2	-	TRBV7-8	TRBJ2-1
TGTGCCAGCAGTCCTCCCGGGACTGCCTCCTACGAGCAGTACTTC	CASSPPGTASYEQYF	-	many	TRBV6-5	TRBJ2-7
TGTGCCAGCAGTTTAACTAGCTTAGGGGAGCTGTTTTTT	CASSLTSLGELFF	-	few	TRBV6-5	TRBJ2-2
TGTGCCAGCAGTTTTGAGACTAGCGGCACAGATACGCAGTATTTT	CASSFETSGTDTQYF	TRBD2	-	TRBV6-2/TRBV6-3	TRBJ2-3
TGTGCCAGCAGGCTTAACAGGGTCAACACTGAAGCTTTCTTT	CASRLNRVNTEAFF	-	-	TRBV27	TRBJ1-1
TGCGCCAGCAGGGGGGTGGGCAATCAGCCCCAGCATTTT	CASRGVGNQPQHF	-	-	TRBV4-1	TRBJ1-5
TGTGCCAGCAGTTTAGAAATCCGGGACAGGGGCGATAGCAATCAGCCCCAGCATTTT	CASSLEIRDRGDSNQPQHF	TRBD1	few	TRBV28	TRBJ1-5
TGTGCCAGCAGCCATTCGCCCAGGTCCGGCAATGAGCAGTACTTC	CASSHSPRSGNEQYF	-	few	TRBV12-3/TRBV12-4	TRBJ2-7
TGTGCCAGCAGCCAAGACCCGGGACGCACCGCCTATGGCTACACCTTC	CASSQDPGRTAYGYTF	-	-	TRBV3-1	TRBJ1-2
TGTGCCATCAGTGAGTCGGCTATCCCGGACAGGGAAGCCTACGAGCAGTACTTC	CAISESAIPDREAYEQYF	TRBD1	many	TRBV10-3	TRBJ2-7
TGCAGTGCTAGAAATGGGGCCGTAGGGCCAGGGTGGATTCGCAATGAGCAGTTCTTC	CSARNGAVGPGWIRNEQFF	-	-	TRBV20-1	TRBJ2-1
TGCAGTGCGGGACGGACTAATGAAAAACTGTTTTTT	CSAGRTNEKLFF	-	few	TRBV20-1	TRBJ1-4
TGTGCCAGCAGCTTAAAGCCGAGGACTAGCGGGGAGTCCGATACGCAGTATTTT	CASSLKPRTSGESDTQYF	TRBD2	-	TRBV7-2	TRBJ2-3
TGTGCCAGCAGCCCCACCCGGGTTCTTCTGCATGAGCAGTACTTC	CASSPTRVLLHEQYF	-	once	TRBV7-9	TRBJ2-5
TGTGCCACCAGTGATTTTGGGGGACTTCAAGAGACCCAGTACTTC	CATSDFGGLQETQYF	-	many	TRBV24-1	TRBJ2-5
TGCGCCAGCAGCTTGGAGCGCGGAGTGGACATTCAGTACTTC	CASSLERGVDIQYF	-	few	TRBV5-1	TRBJ2-4
TGCGCCAGCAGCCTCCTTCGAGGGACAGTTACCTCCTACGAGCAGTACTTC	CASSLLRGTVTSYEQYF	TRBD1	few	TRBV5-1	TRBJ2-7
TGCAGCGTTGAAGATCCCCGGGGAGGGTTCGGTATCACTGAAGCTTTCTTT	CSVEDPRGGFGITEAFF	-	few	TRBV29-1	TRBJ1-1
TGTGCCAGCAGCCCGGCCGGGACTAGGGGAGGTCAGGTTGGGGAGCAGTTCTTC	CASSPAGTRGGQVGEQFF	TRBD2	-	TRBV5-4	TRBJ2-1
TGCAGTGTCTTACATCTTCGGGAGGGCTGGATTGGAGAGACCCAGTTCTTC	CSVLHLREGWIGETQFF	TRBD2	-	TRBV20-1	TRBJ2-1